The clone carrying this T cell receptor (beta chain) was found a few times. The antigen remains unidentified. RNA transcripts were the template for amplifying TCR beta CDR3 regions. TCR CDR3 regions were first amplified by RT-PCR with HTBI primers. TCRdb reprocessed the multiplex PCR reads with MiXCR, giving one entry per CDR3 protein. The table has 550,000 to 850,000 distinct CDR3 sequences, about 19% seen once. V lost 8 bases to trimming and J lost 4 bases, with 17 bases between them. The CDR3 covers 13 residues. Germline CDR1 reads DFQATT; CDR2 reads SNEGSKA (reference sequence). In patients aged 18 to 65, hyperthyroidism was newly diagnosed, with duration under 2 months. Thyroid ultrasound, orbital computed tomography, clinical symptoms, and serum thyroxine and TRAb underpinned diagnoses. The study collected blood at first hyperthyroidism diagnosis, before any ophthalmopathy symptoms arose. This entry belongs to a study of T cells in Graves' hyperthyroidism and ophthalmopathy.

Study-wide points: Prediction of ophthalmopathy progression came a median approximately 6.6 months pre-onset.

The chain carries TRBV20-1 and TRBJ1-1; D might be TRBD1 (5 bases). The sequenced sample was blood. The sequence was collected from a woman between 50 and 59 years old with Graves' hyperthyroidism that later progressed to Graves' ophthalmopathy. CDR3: CSPKMGGSTEAFF. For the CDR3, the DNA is TGCAGTCCCAAGATGGGGGGAAGCACTGAAGCTTTCTTT.